This TCR beta chain was profiled in a study of T-cell memory formation after mild COVID-19. Overall study findings and caveats: A balance of CD4 and CD8 characterized clones contracting day 15 to 85, whereas later expanders leaned CD4+.

This clonotype has just a few counts. Its antigen remains unknown. TCRdb redid the calling of the 5' RACE reads with MiXCR, one entry per CDR3 protein. The sample shows 350,000 to 500,000 distinct CDR3 sequences, about a quarter of them seen only once. The germline CDR1 and CDR2 sequences are MNHEY and SVGEGT. The CDR3 runs 17 residues. Trimming took 2 bases from V and 3 from J; bases not matched to a gene: 6. This chain links TRBV6-2 or TRBV6-3 with TRBJ2-3, with 12 nucleotides matching TRBD2. The sequence was collected from an adult woman who had mild COVID-19 (a few samples of this study predate the infection). Cell type and time point are not known. Sample: PBMCs or a T cell subset sorted from them (not recorded which). The CDR3 region is CASSYPTSGSLTDTQYF. For the CDR3, the DNA is TGTGCCAGCAGTTACCCGACTAGCGGGAGTTTGACAGATACGCAGTATTTT.